This T cell receptor beta chain appears in the sequencing data of a study of Graves' ophthalmopathy and Graves' hyperthyroidism. Study-wide context: Peripheral blood was gathered at first diagnosis, ahead of any treatment whatsoever. Study results and limitations: Blood also harbored most expanded thyroid clonotypes above 0.001 frequency.

Trimming left V 6 bases short and J 4 bases short, with 12 bases between. The germline CDR1 and CDR2 sequences are MNHNS and SASEGT. The CDR3 is 14 amino acids. RNA served as the template for amplifying TCR beta CDR3 regions. The library came from an HTBI-primed first-round RT-PCR and a second-round multiplex PCR. TCRdb called the multiplex PCR reads again in MiXCR, with one record for every CDR3 protein. Seen here are approximately 460,000 distinct CDR3 sequences, over 13% observed once, and the top ten hold about 10%. For this clonotype: Its target is not known.

The PBMCs were taken from over 9.5 ml of fresh peripheral blood. The material sequenced was blood. This receptor was identified in a young woman with Graves' ophthalmopathy. This chain links TRBV6-1 with TRBJ1-4, with D maybe TRBD1 (5 bases). The CDR3, as DNA: TGTGCCAGCAGGTTGGGACCGTATAATGAAAAACTGTTTTTT. Translating gives CASRLGPYNEKLFF.